At least ten counts were recorded for the clone carrying this T cell receptor beta chain. Antigen specificity is unknown. A single record per CDR3 protein comes from TCRdb applying MiXCR to the 5' RACE reads. The repertoire consists of some 11,000 distinct CDR3 sequences, with under 50% occurring once and the leading ten covering about 33%. Germline assignment: CDR1 SGHVS and CDR2 FNYEAQ. The CDR3 sequence is 15 residues long. Trimming removed 5 bases from V and 5 bases from J; junction bases left unmatched: 10. This sample stems from a study of T cell repertoires and leukemia-associated antigens. Study-level information: Effective reads per sample ranged from about 3 to 5.0 million.

The specimen was CD3+ T cells sorted from blood and cultured. This TCR came from a female donor in good health. V and J are TRBV7-6 and TRBJ2-3, with TRBD2 matching over 7 bases. The CDR3 protein is CASSARAGWEDTQYF. In nucleotides, the CDR3 is TGTGCCAGCAGCGCCCGAGCGGGATGGGAAGATACGCAGTATTTT.